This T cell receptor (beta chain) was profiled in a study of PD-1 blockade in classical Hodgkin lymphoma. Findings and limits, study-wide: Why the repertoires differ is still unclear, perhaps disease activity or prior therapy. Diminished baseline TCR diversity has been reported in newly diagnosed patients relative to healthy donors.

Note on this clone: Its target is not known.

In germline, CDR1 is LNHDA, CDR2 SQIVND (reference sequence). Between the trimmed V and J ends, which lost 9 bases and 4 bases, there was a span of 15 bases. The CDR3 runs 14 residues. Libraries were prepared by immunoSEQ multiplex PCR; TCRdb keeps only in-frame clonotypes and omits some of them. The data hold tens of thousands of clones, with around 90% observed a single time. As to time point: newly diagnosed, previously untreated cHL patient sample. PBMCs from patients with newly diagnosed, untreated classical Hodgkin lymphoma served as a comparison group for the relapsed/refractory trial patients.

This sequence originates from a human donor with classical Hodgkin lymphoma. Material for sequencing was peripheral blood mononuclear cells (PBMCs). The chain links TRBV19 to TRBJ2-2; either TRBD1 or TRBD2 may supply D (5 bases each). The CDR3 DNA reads TGTGCCAGCCAAGGACTGGGGCGCACCGGGGAGCTGTTTTTT. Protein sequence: CASQGLGRTGELFF.